This TCR beta chain is drawn from a study of blood T cells in healthy people across ages. Next came a second PCR, run for 7 to 11 cycles, which used a sample-barcoded 5' primer along with a J-beta primer mix. TCRdb ran MiXCR on the 5' RACE reads and lists one entry per CDR3 protein. The sample gives around 800,000 distinct CDR3 sequences, roughly 25% of which show up once; 3% is in the top ten. The V and J ends lost 4 bases and 1 base respectively, with 13 bases between them. Germline V gene sequence: CDR1 LGHDT, CDR2 YNNKEL (reference sequence). The CDR3 consists of 15 residues. These data were also reused for a study on T cells of mothers and their children. That paper states: Related mother-child pairs showed slightly, non-significantly higher overlap than unrelated pairs.

The genes are TRBV3-1 and TRBJ1-1, with D tentatively TRBD1 (5 bases). Source material: blood. The clonotype comes from a boy aged 10-17 years in good health. CDR3 residues: CASSPYRRTNTEAFF. The CDR3 DNA follows: TGTGCCAGCAGCCCTTACAGGAGAACGAACACTGAAGCTTTCTTT.